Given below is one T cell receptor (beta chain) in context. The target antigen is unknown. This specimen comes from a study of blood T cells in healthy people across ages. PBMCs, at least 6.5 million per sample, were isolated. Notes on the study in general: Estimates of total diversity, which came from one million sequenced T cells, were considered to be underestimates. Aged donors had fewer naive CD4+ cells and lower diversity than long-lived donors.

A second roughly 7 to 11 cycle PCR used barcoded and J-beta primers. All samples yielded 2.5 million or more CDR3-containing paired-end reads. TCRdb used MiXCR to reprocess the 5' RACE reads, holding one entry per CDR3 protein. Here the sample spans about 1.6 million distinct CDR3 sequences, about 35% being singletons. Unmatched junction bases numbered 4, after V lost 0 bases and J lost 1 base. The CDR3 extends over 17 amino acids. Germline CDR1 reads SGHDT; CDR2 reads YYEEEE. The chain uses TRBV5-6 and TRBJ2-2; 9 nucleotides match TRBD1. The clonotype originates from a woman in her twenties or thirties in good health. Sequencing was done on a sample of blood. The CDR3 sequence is CASSLAGGQGNTGELFF. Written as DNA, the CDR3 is TGTGCCAGCAGCTTGGCCGGGGGACAGGGGAACACCGGGGAGCTGTTTTTT.